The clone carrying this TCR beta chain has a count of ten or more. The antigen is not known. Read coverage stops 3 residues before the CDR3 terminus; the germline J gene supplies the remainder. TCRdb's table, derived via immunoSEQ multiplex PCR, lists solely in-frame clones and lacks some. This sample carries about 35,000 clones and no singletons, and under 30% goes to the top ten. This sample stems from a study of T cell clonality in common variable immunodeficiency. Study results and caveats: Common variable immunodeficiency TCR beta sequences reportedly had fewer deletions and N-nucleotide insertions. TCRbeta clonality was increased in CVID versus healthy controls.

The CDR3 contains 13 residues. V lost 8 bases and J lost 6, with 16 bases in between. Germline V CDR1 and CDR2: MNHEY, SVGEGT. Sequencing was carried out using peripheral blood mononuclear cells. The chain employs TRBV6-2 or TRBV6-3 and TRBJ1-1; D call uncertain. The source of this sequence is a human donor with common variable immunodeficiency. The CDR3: CASDYRGTAEAFF. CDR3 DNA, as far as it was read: TGTGCCAGCGACTACAGAGGCACGGCTGAA.